This T cell receptor beta chain was retrieved from a study of breast tumors, draining lymph nodes, adjacent tissues. TCRdb reprocessed the multiplex PCR reads via MiXCR and lists one record per CDR3 protein. The top ten clones hold around 2.3% of a sample with about 140,000 distinct CDR3 sequences, 32% of them seen once. Study findings and constraints: Tumor TCR diversity was below lymph nodes but above nontumor tissue. The data were judged consistent with most tumor T cells coming from lymph node and expanding in tumor. Luminal-like breast cancer showed significantly greater tumor-nontumor repertoire similarity than basal-like breast cancer did. The lymph node origin of tumor T cells was framed as consistent with a hypothesis, not demonstrated.

The lymph nodes were axillary draining lymph nodes from breast cancer patients. This clonotype has a single count. Its antigen is as yet unknown. There are 13 residues in the CDR3. Germline CDR1 KGHDR, CDR2 SFDVKD. Trimming at V came to 5 bases and at J to 9 bases, leaving 8 bases not matched to a gene. The source is a female donor with breast cancer. Some clones in this sample may be carry-over from other donors' samples. The sample comprised axillary lymph node tissue. The chain carries TRBV24-1 and TRBJ2-5; 7 bases are a match to TRBD1. The CDR3 region is CATSVGQNQPQYF. CDR3 bases: TGTGCCACCAGTGTGGGACAGAATCAGCCCCAGTACTTC.